This entry lists 25 T cell receptor beta chains sequenced from one sample in a study of T cell responses to AZD1222 COVID-19 vaccine. Profiling relied on immunoSEQ multiplex PCR, and the TCRdb table lists in-frame clones only, not all of them. Among tens of thousands of clones, roughly 89% were seen once, and the ten largest hold roughly 2.5%. The sample was peripheral blood, taken on day 0 of AZD1222 vaccination. These receptor sequences come from an adult in good health.

The chain uses TRBV7-2 and TRBJ2-1; unclear D gene. Trimming pared 4 bases from V and 9 bases from J, leaving 13 bases between. Germline-derived CDR1 and CDR2 are SGHTA and FQGNSA. The CDR3 extends over 13 amino acids. Written as DNA, the CDR3 is TGTGCCAGCAGCTCAAGCCAGCAACTTGAGCAGTTCTTC. Protein: CASSSSQQLEQFF.

The rearrangement uses TRBV20-1 and TRBJ1-1; possible D gene TRBD1, 5 bases. Between the trimmed V and J ends, which lost 2 bases and 10 bases, there was a span of 11 bases. Germline CDR1 DFQATT, CDR2 SNEGSKA (reference sequence). There are 11 residues in the CDR3. The CDR3 coding sequence is TGCAGTGCTAGATGGGGCTCGGGAGCTTTCTTT. It specifies CSARWGSGAFF.

The rearrangement uses TRBV5-4 and TRBJ1-1; D may be TRBD1 (6 bases). The CDR3 sequence is 14 residues long. The germline gives CDR1 SGHNT, CDR2 YYREEE (reference sequence). V lost 4 bases and J lost 1, with 11 bases in between. The CDR3 DNA reads as TGTGCCAGCAGCCGAGAACAGGGGAACACTGAAGCTTTCTTT. This codes for CASSREQGNTEAFF.

This clone was found once. The rearrangement uses TRBV25-1 and TRBJ1-4; maybe TRBD1 (5 bases). The CDR3 runs to 15 residues. Trimming took 0 bases from V and 8 from J, leaving 13 bases between them. Germline V gene data show CDR1 as MGHDK and CDR2 as SYGVNS. The CDR3 reads CASSEYPGGWEKLFF. CDR3 nucleotide sequence: TGTGCCAGCAGTGAATATCCCGGGGGTTGGGAAAAACTGTTTTTT.

Details on this clone: Germline and junction disagree at one end, which may indicate a read error. The chain is built from TRBV7-7 and TRBJ2-5; TRBD2 matches 9 bases. The CDR3 loop spans 17 amino acids. Germline CDR1 is SSHAT and CDR2 is FNYEAQ (reference sequence). The chain's CDR3 is CASSLAGSGSGGETQYF. The CDR3 DNA follows: TGTGCTAGCAGCTTAGCGGGTAGCGGGAGTGGTGGAGAGACCCAGTACTTC.

V gene TRBV18 combines with J gene TRBJ2-1; a possible D gene is TRBD2 (5 bases). Between the trimmed V and J ends, which lost 3 bases and 0 bases, there was a span of 15 bases. This CDR3 spans 17 amino acids. Germline CDR1 reads KGHSH; CDR2 reads LQKENI. The CDR3: CASSPYLPEVSYNEQFF. The CDR3 DNA is TGTGCCAGCTCACCCTATCTTCCGGAGGTCTCCTACAATGAGCAGTTCTTC. The full variable domain, rest sourced from reference TRBV18 and TRBJ2-1, is NAGVMQNPRHLVRRRGQEARLRCSPMKGHSHVYWYRQLPEEGLKFMVYLQKENIIDESGMPKERFSAEFPKEGPSILRIQQVVRGDSAAYFCASSPYLPEVSYNEQFFGPGTRLTVL.

The chain employs TRBV5-1 and TRBJ2-7; TRBD2 matches 9 bases. This CDR3 is built from 18 residues. The V gene's germline CDR1 is SGHRS and CDR2 YFSETQ. Trimming removed 0 bases from V and 0 bases from J; junction bases left unmatched: 10. The CDR3 loop is CASSLEPSGIKSSYEQYF. The CDR3, as DNA: TGCGCCAGCAGCTTGGAACCTAGCGGGATAAAGAGCTCCTACGAGCAGTACTTC. The variable domain in full, completed from reference TRBV5-1 and TRBJ2-7, reads KAGVTQTPRYLIKTRGQQVTLSCSPISGHRSVSWYQQTPGQGLQFLFEYFSETQRNKGNFPGRFSGRQFSNSRSEMNVSTLELGDSALYLCASSLEPSGIKSSYEQYFGPGTRLTVT.

The chain recombines TRBV27 with TRBJ1-1; weak D call: TRBD1 (5 bases). The CDR3 totals 14 residues. The germline V gene has CDR1 MNHEY and CDR2 SMNVEV (reference sequence). V was clipped by 5 bases and J by 2 bases, with 12 bases between them. CDR3 bases: TGTGCCAGCAGTCTCGAGAGGGGAAACACTGAAGCTTTCTTT. Its translation: CASSLERGNTEAFF.

This clone was observed a single time. CDR3 bases: TGTGCCAGCAGCCGACCAGGTGGTATAGGTATGAACACTGAAGCTTTCTTT. Translation: CASSRPGGIGMNTEAFF. This chain links TRBV14 with TRBJ1-1, with D unresolved. Germline CDR1 SGHDN, CDR2 FVKESK. This CDR3 comprises 17 residues. The V end was cut by 4 bases, the J end by 0 bases, with 18 bases between.

This chain uses TRBV6-5 with TRBJ1-5; the D gene is possibly TRBD1 (6 bases). Germline loops: CDR1 MNHEY, CDR2 SVGAGI. CDR3 length: 13 amino acids. The germline V and J ends were trimmed by 6 bases and 6 bases, with 12 bases remaining between them. The CDR3 reads CASRNREIQPQHF. DNA for the CDR3: TGTGCCAGCAGGAACAGGGAGATTCAGCCCCAGCATTTT.

The V call is TRBV9, the J call TRBJ1-2, with D unresolved. The CDR3 consists of 14 residues. Between the trimmed V and J ends, which lost 0 bases and 3 bases, there was a span of 9 bases. The germline gives CDR1 SGDLS, CDR2 YYNGEE. In DNA, the CDR3 is TGTGCCAGCAGCGTAGCATTAAGCGACTATGGCTACACCTTC. Its translation is CASSVALSDYGYTF.

V and J are TRBV30 and TRBJ2-4, with D hard to call. Germline assignment: CDR1 GTSNPN and CDR2 SVGIG (reference sequence). This CDR3 is built from 13 residues. V was shortened by 2 bases and J by 5 bases, with 10 bases between the two germline ends. The CDR3 protein is CAWSRLGENIQYF. The CDR3, as DNA: TGTGCCTGGAGTAGGCTAGGTGAAAACATTCAGTACTTC. Filled out from reference TRBV30 and TRBJ2-4, the complete variable domain reads SQTIHQWPATLVQPVGSPLSLECTVEGTSNPNLYWYRQAAGRGLQLLFYSVGIGQISSEVPQNLSASRPQDRQFILSSKKLLLSDSGFYLCAWSRLGENIQYFGAGTRLSVL.

This sequence joins TRBV30 and TRBJ1-5; D gene unclear. This CDR3 comprises 15 residues. V lost 2 bases and J 7 bases, leaving 18 bases between the germline ends. Germline V gene lookup returns CDR1 GTSNPN and CDR2 SVGIG (reference sequence). Here the CDR3 reads CAWSPPSGFGQPQHF. The CDR3 region has the DNA TGTGCCTGGAGTCCCCCGTCAGGATTTGGGCAGCCCCAGCATTTT.

Here the CDR3 DNA reads TGTGCCAGCAGCCAGGGACTAGCGGGGGCCCGCACAGATACGCAGTATTTT. Translation gives CASSQGLAGARTDTQYF. This chain links TRBV7-2 with TRBJ2-3; 14 bases line up with TRBD2. Germline V gene data show CDR1 as SGHTA and CDR2 as FQGNSA. With 5 bases clipped from V and 1 base from J, the junction kept 5 bases outside the gene matches. This CDR3 is 17 amino acids long.

The chain joins TRBV7-3 to TRBJ2-1; D is unresolved. V shed 1 base and J shed 8 bases, with 15 bases lying between them. CDR1 is SGHTA, CDR2 FQGTGA, per germline. The CDR3 loop spans 15 amino acids. This CDR3 is CASSLNPGWSDEQFF. CDR3 DNA: TGTGCCAGCAGCTTAAACCCCGGATGGAGTGATGAGCAGTTCTTC.

The chain is built from TRBV10-1 and TRBJ1-5, with 7 bases identical to TRBD1. Germline trimming cut 8 bases from V and 6 bases from J; bases unmatched to any gene: 4. The CDR3 length is 12 residues. From germline, CDR1 is WNHNN and CDR2 SYGVQD (reference sequence). CDR3 region: CASGTGVQPQHF. The CDR3 DNA reads TGCGCCAGCGGTACAGGGGTTCAGCCCCAGCATTTT.

The chain carries TRBV14 and TRBJ1-2, with D possibly being TRBD1 (5 bases). The CDR3 totals 13 residues. Trimming took 2 bases from V and 5 from J, leaving 9 bases between them. The germline V gene has CDR1 SGHDN and CDR2 FVKESK. CDR3 nucleotide sequence: TGTGCCAGCAGCCAACTAGGGGATTATGGCTACACCTTC. Its translation: CASSQLGDYGYTF.

The V call is TRBV7-3, the J call TRBJ1-1; D remains ambiguous. Germline assignment: CDR1 SGHTA and CDR2 FQGTGA. Trimming removed 2 bases from V and 5 bases from J, with 9 bases in between. The CDR3 covers 13 residues. DNA for the CDR3: TGTGCCAGCAGCTTAGCAGAAGGTACTGAAGCTTTCTTT. It encodes CASSLAEGTEAFF.

This chain joins TRBV9 and TRBJ2-7; D assignment may be TRBD1 or TRBD2 (6 bases each). The germline V and J ends were trimmed by 4 bases and 7 bases, with 27 bases remaining between them. This CDR3 has 17 amino acids. CDR1 is SGDLS and CDR2 is YYNGEE in the germline V gene. In DNA, the CDR3 is TGTGCCAGCAGCTCCGGGGGACCGGGTCCAGGGACATGGGAGCAGTACTTC. Translated, it gives CASSSGGPGPGTWEQYF.

The V gene is TRBV5-4, the J gene TRBJ1-1, with D perhaps TRBD1 (5 bases). V shed 0 bases and J shed 1 base, with 13 bases lying between them. In germline, CDR1 is SGHNT, CDR2 YYREEE (reference sequence). CDR3 length: 16 amino acids. As DNA, the CDR3 is TGTGCCAGCAGCTTGGGGGCAGGTAGGGGGAACACTGAAGCTTTCTTT. It encodes CASSLGAGRGNTEAFF.

The chain couples TRBV5-4 to TRBJ2-3; D unresolved. CDR1 and CDR2 from the germline V gene are SGHNT and YYREEE (reference sequence). V was pared by 2 bases and J by 6 bases, with 10 bases between. This CDR3 is 13 amino acids long. The CDR3 here is CASSLRGSDTQYF. CDR3 coding DNA: TGTGCCAGCAGCTTAAGAGGATCGGATACGCAGTATTTT.

This chain links TRBV3-1 (or the pseudogene TRBV3-2) with TRBJ1-3; D is unclear. The V gene lost 6 bases and the J gene lost 5 bases, with 8 bases spanning the gap. Per germline, CDR1 LGHDT and CDR2 YNNKEL (reference sequence). The CDR3 loop spans 12 amino acids. The CDR3 region is CASSLTRNTIYF. In DNA form, the CDR3 reads TGTGCCAGCAGTCTGACACGAAACACCATATATTTT.

V usage is TRBV6-6 and J usage is TRBJ1-2; no clear D gene. The CDR3 loop spans 13 amino acids. Between the trimmed V and J ends, which lost 7 bases and 4 bases, there was a span of 13 bases. Germline V gene data show CDR1 as MNHNY and CDR2 as SVGAGI (reference sequence). CDR3 nucleotide sequence: TGTGCCAGCATCCAAGAGAGAGGCTATGGCTACACCTTC. Its protein product is CASIQERGYGYTF.

The CDR3 sequence is CASSQTSTAYNEQFF. CDR3 in DNA: TGTGCCAGCAGCCAAACTAGTACCGCGTACAATGAGCAGTTCTTC. This chain links TRBV7-3 with TRBJ2-1, with a possible D match to TRBD2 (5 bases). Germline lookup yields CDR1 SGHTA and CDR2 FQGTGA. V dropped 5 bases and J dropped 4 bases, with 15 bases sitting between them. The CDR3 consists of 15 residues. The variable domain in full, with the rest retrieved from reference TRBV7-3 and TRBJ2-1, is GAGVSQTPSNKVTEKGKYVELRCDPISGHTALYWYRQSLGQGPEFLIYFQGTGAADDSGLPNDRFFAVRPEGSVSTLKIQRTERGDSAVYLCASSQTSTAYNEQFFGPGTRLTVL.

This clone occurred once. This chain joins TRBV19 and TRBJ1-5; weak D call: TRBD1 (6 bases). In germline, CDR1 is LNHDA, CDR2 SQIVND (reference sequence). Trimming stripped 6 bases from V and 1 base from J, with 16 bases between. This CDR3 comprises 16 residues. Written as DNA, the CDR3 is TGTGCCAGTAGGACGAACTTGGGACACAGCAATCAGCCCCAGCATTTT. Translated, it gives CASRTNLGHSNQPQHF.